This T cell receptor (beta chain) derives from a study of T cell responses to AZD1222 COVID-19 vaccine. Findings and caveats of the study: Clonal diversity may have been underestimated, and the donors were mostly white British, with more females than males. Dominant CD4 TCR responses targeted spike regions 160-218 and 743-854. Close to half of spike-specific TCRs reportedly recognize unmutated variant regions.

Second-dose recipients at about 4 or about 12 weeks were treated as one pooled group. Repertoires were generated with immunoSEQ multiplex PCR, while TCRdb's copy carries only in-frame clones and drops some. Of approximately 160,000 clones listed, around 92% are singletons. From germline, CDR1 is SGHAT and CDR2 FQNNGV. CDR3 length equals 14 residues. Trimming shortened V by 1 base and J by 6 bases, and 12 bases separated the two germline ends. Comment on this clone: The antigen remains undetermined.

The sequence was collected from an adult who received the AZD1222 COVID-19 vaccine. This sample comprised peripheral blood, obtained 28 days after the second AZD1222 dose. The V and J genes are TRBV11-2 and TRBJ1-1; possible D gene TRBD1, 5 bases. The CDR3 sequence: CASSLGGTLAEAFF. CDR3 DNA: TGTGCCAGCAGCTTAGGGGGCACCCTAGCTGAAGCTTTCTTT.